This T cell receptor beta chain was recorded in a study of T cells in Graves' hyperthyroidism and ophthalmopathy. RNA transcripts provided the source from which TCR beta CDR3 regions were amplified. A set of HTBI primers served as the primers for a first-round RT-PCR of the TCR CDR3. TCRdb processed the multiplex PCR reads anew with MiXCR; each CDR3 protein has one entry. The sample shows 550,000 to 850,000 distinct CDR3 sequences, roughly a sixth of them seen only once. This clonotype showed up many times. Antigen unknown. Findings and caveats of the study: Within blood appeared most thyroid clonotypes that had expanded above 0.001.

Reasons for excluding patients were uncontrolled infection, other autoimmune disease, pregnancy or lactation. The sequencing input was blood. The clonotype originates from a woman aged 45-59 years with Graves' hyperthyroidism that later progressed to Graves' ophthalmopathy.

The CDR3 loop reads CASNAFIGFSSEQYF. The CDR3 DNA is TGTGCCAGCAACGCTTTTATAGGATTTAGCAGCGAGCAGTACTTC. The V gene is TRBV11-2, the J gene TRBJ2-7; no definite D call. V was trimmed by 7 bases and J by 6 bases, leaving 22 bases between them. From germline, CDR1 is SGHAT and CDR2 FQNNGV. This CDR3 has 15 amino acids.